This TCR beta chain comes out of a study of T cells in Graves' hyperthyroidism and ophthalmopathy. The CDR3 has 14 residues. The V gene's germline CDR1 is LNHDA and CDR2 SQIVND (reference sequence). This clonotype was picked up a small number of times. Antigen specificity is unknown. Study-level findings and limits: The majority of expanded thyroid clonotypes above 0.001 also appeared in blood.

Amplification yielded TCR beta CDR3 regions, with RNA transcripts as the source. The study used the HTBI primer set for a first-round RT-PCR of the TCR CDR3. TCRdb redid the calling of the multiplex PCR reads with MiXCR, one entry per CDR3 protein. The repertoire holds a few hundred thousand distinct CDR3 sequences, with roughly 46% as singletons. V is TRBV19 and J is TRBJ2-7, with a possible D match to TRBD2 (5 bases). The J call could be wrong; TRBJ2-1 is a better fit for the DNA end. The clonotype originates from a young woman with Graves' hyperthyroidism. Source material: peripheral blood or thyroid tissue (not recorded which). The CDR3 is CASSIDPRGSEQFF. Written as DNA, the CDR3 is TGTGCCAGTAGTATAGATCCTCGGGGAAGTGAGCAGTTCTTC.